This TCR beta chain was observed in a study of blood T cell repertoires in COVID-19. The table came from immunoSEQ multiplex PCR; TCRdb's copy has only in-frame clones and leaves some out. The sample lists more than 250,000 clones; around nine tenths were seen once. The CDR3 loop spans 13 amino acids. Per germline, CDR1 SNHLY and CDR2 FYNNEI. The V and J ends lost 5 bases and 9 bases respectively, with 14 bases between them. The specimen was PBMCs or T cells enriched from blood (not recorded which). This sequence originates from a young woman who had recovered from COVID-19. The rearrangement joins TRBV2 to TRBJ1-5; tentatively, D is TRBD1 (6 bases). The CDR3 spells CASSSQGTGPQHF. Written as DNA, the CDR3 is TGTGCCAGCAGTTCCCAGGGGACCGGGCCCCAGCATTTT.